The 18 T cell receptor beta chains below come from one sample, sequenced in a study of blood T cell repertoires in COVID-19. This table comes from immunoSEQ multiplex PCR, and its TCRdb copy is limited to in-frame clones, with some not included. The sample contains around 150,000 clones, roughly four fifths of which appear only once. Sequenced sample: peripheral blood. These receptors came from a woman aged 80 or over with acute or convalescent COVID-19.

In its sample, this clone was seen a few times. This sequence joins TRBV14 and TRBJ1-2; 7 nucleotides line up with TRBD1. CDR3 length equals 14 residues. J lost 7 bases, V lost 1 base, and 6 bases had no gene match. The germline CDR1 and CDR2 sequences are SGHDN and FVKESK. This CDR3 reads CASSQGRTGSGYTF. As DNA, the CDR3 is TGTGCCAGCAGCCAAGGGAGGACAGGTTCTGGCTACACCTTC.

The chain has TRBV5-1 and TRBJ1-1, with 8 bases fitting TRBD1. This CDR3 contains 14 residues. V lost 2 bases and J lost 3; bases outside the gene matches: 3. The germline CDR1 and CDR2 sequences are SGHRS and YFSETQ. In DNA, the CDR3 is TGCGCCAGCAGCTTCCAGACAGGGGACACTGAAGCTTTCTTT. This encodes CASSFQTGDTEAFF.

V and J are TRBV10-3 and TRBJ1-5, with D possibly TRBD1 on 5 matching bases. This CDR3 has 13 amino acids. Trimming shortened V by 8 bases and J by 7 bases, and 15 bases separated the two germline ends. Germline values: CDR1 ENHRY, CDR2 SYGVKD. The CDR3, as DNA: TGTGCCATCGGGGTCGGGGGGGAGCAGCCCCAGCATTTT. Protein product: CAIGVGGEQPQHF.

Many counts were recorded for this clone. This chain uses TRBV5-5 with TRBJ2-7; D may be TRBD1 (6 bases). The V end lost 3 bases, the J end lost 5 bases, and 12 bases lay between the germline ends. CDR1 and CDR2 from the germline V gene are SGHKS and YYEKEE (reference sequence). The CDR3 is 13 residues long. This chain's CDR3 is CASSSGTINEQYF. DNA of the CDR3: TGTGCCAGCAGCTCCGGGACAATCAACGAGCAGTACTTC. The whole variable domain, remainder taken from reference TRBV5-5 and TRBJ2-7, is DAGVTQSPTHLIKTRGQQVTLRCSPISGHKSVSWYQQVLGQGPQFIFQYYEKEERGRGNFPDRFSARQFPNYSSELNVNALLLGDSALYLCASSSGTINEQYFGPGTRLTVT.

The chain combines TRBV16 with TRBJ1-4, with 7 bases aligning to TRBD1. Trimming took 5 bases from V and 3 from J; bases not matched to a gene: 9. Germline V lookup: CDR1 KGHSY, CDR2 FQNENV. The CDR3 has 16 residues. This CDR3 is CASSTDRVTANEKLFF. The CDR3 nucleotides are TGTGCCAGCAGCACTGACAGGGTTACAGCTAATGAAAAACTGTTTTTT.

The V and J genes are TRBV16 and TRBJ1-2; 7 positions agree with TRBD1. The length of the CDR3 is 18 residues. Unmatched junction bases numbered 20, after V lost 3 bases and J lost 7 bases. CDR1 and CDR2 from the germline V gene are KGHSY and FQNENV. The CDR3 loop is CASSHRRPTDRAESGYTF. The CDR3 coding sequence is TGTGCCAGCAGCCATCGGCGGCCGACCGACAGGGCCGAGAGTGGCTACACCTTC.

The rearrangement links TRBV5-1 to TRBJ2-1; 8 positions agree with TRBD2. Germline CDR1 reads SGHRS; CDR2 reads YFSETQ. V gave up 7 bases and J gave up 2 bases; unmatched junction bases: 8. The CDR3 runs to 15 residues. The CDR3 DNA reads as TGCGCCAGCTCAATTAGCGGGGACCCCTACAATGAGCAGTTCTTC. It codes for CASSISGDPYNEQFF.

The genes are TRBV6-5 and TRBJ1-2; 9 bases fit TRBD1. Germline CDR1 and CDR2: MNHEY and SVGAGI. Trimming at V came to 2 bases and at J to 7 bases, leaving 8 bases not matched to a gene. The CDR3 covers 15 residues. The CDR3 DNA reads TGTGCCAGCAGTTACCGCGACAGGGGGGGCTTTGGCTACACCTTC. It specifies CASSYRDRGGFGYTF.

This clone was recorded once. V usage is TRBV18 and J usage is TRBJ2-1; 7 bases agree with TRBD1. The V segment lost 0 bases and the J segment 2 bases; nucleotides outside the gene matches: 7. The CDR3 totals 17 residues. The germline V gene has CDR1 KGHSH and CDR2 LQKENI. The CDR3 DNA is TGTGCCAGCTCACCACCGGGGGACAGCAGCCCCTACAATGAGCAGTTCTTC. Encoded protein: CASSPPGDSSPYNEQFF. The whole variable domain, remainder taken from reference TRBV18 and TRBJ2-1, is NAGVMQNPRHLVRRRGQEARLRCSPMKGHSHVYWYRQLPEEGLKFMVYLQKENIIDESGMPKERFSAEFPKEGPSILRIQQVVRGDSAAYFCASSPPGDSSPYNEQFFGPGTRLTVL.

The rearrangement links TRBV28 to TRBJ1-1, with 8 bases lining up with TRBD1. Losses at the gene ends were 6 bases for V and 1 base for J; bases not matched to a gene: 7. The CDR3 consists of 15 residues. Germline CDR1 reads MDHEN; CDR2 reads SYDVKM. Here the CDR3 reads CASRGTGGANTEAFF. DNA of the CDR3: TGTGCCAGCAGGGGGACAGGCGGAGCGAACACTGAAGCTTTCTTT.

V usage is TRBV5-1 and J usage is TRBJ2-5; D might be TRBD2 (6 bases). The CDR3 is made up of 16 amino acids. The germline V and J ends were trimmed by 0 bases and 2 bases, with 14 bases remaining between them. Germline V gene data show CDR1 as SGHRS and CDR2 as YFSETQ. CDR3 amino acids: CASSLGMSAGQETQYF. For the CDR3, the DNA is TGCGCCAGCAGCTTGGGTATGAGCGCGGGGCAAGAGACCCAGTACTTC.

The rearrangement uses TRBV2 and TRBJ2-1, with D possibly matching TRBD1 (8 bases). This CDR3 is built from 20 residues. Between the trimmed V and J ends, which lost 7 bases and 3 bases, there was a span of 31 bases. Germline V gives CDR1 SNHLY, CDR2 FYNNEI. CDR3: CASIFNNQGAPAGSYNEQFF. The CDR3 DNA follows: TGTGCCAGCATTTTCAATAATCAGGGGGCCCCAGCGGGAAGCTACAATGAGCAGTTCTTC.

The gene calls are TRBV7-2 and TRBJ2-5; perhaps TRBD2 as D (7 bases). Trimming shortened V by 1 base and J by 7 bases, and 22 bases separated the two germline ends. The CDR3 extends over 17 amino acids. Germline V lookup: CDR1 SGHTA, CDR2 FQGNSA. The CDR3: CASSLEGGGHIRGTQYF. The CDR3 coding sequence is TGTGCCAGCAGCTTAGAGGGGGGGGGACACATCCGAGGGACCCAGTACTTC.

Notes on this clone: The same CDR3 is also encoded by other DNA sequences in this sample. The genes are TRBV5-1 and TRBJ1-2; D is ambiguous. The germline CDR1 and CDR2 sequences are SGHRS and YFSETQ. The ends were cut back, 0 bases at V and 2 bases at J, with 5 bases in the middle. The CDR3 is made up of 13 amino acids. DNA of the CDR3: TGCGCCAGCAGCTTGGGTCAGAACTATGGCTACACCTTC. Translated, it gives CASSLGQNYGYTF. Full variable domain (outside the CDR3, taken from reference TRBV5-1 and TRBJ1-2): KAGVTQTPRYLIKTRGQQVTLSCSPISGHRSVSWYQQTPGQGLQFLFEYFSETQRNKGNFPGRFSGRQFSNSRSEMNVSTLELGDSALYLCASSLGQNYGYTFGSGTRLTVV.

About this clone: At the DNA level, this CDR3 is encoded by other sequences in the same sample as well. The genes are TRBV27 and TRBJ1-4; weak D call: TRBD1 (5 bases). Trimming removed 3 bases from V and 8 bases from J, with 10 bases in between. Germline-derived CDR1 and CDR2 are MNHEY and SMNVEV (reference sequence). CDR3 length: 13 amino acids. The CDR3 is CASSFRVGEKLFF. As DNA, the CDR3 is TGTGCCAGCAGTTTCAGGGTAGGAGAAAAACTGTTTTTT.

The chain employs TRBV4-1 and TRBJ1-1; 7 bases map to TRBD1. The CDR3 has 17 amino acids. Germline CDR1 and CDR2: MGHRA and YSYEKL. Germline trimming cut 4 bases from V and 4 bases from J; bases unmatched to any gene: 15. CDR3 in amino acids: CASSRDAFLPGGTEAFF. The CDR3 nucleotides are TGCGCCAGCAGCCGCGACGCCTTCCTCCCAGGGGGCACTGAAGCTTTCTTT.

This clone has more than one count but fewer than ten. The V call is TRBV30, the J call TRBJ2-7; 8 bases fit TRBD1. There are 12 residues in the CDR3. Trimming removed 8 bases from V and 2 bases from J; junction bases left unmatched: 5. Per the germline V gene, CDR1 is GTSNPN and CDR2 is SVGIG (reference sequence). The CDR3 sequence is CAGQGAAYEQYF. CDR3 nucleotides: TGTGCCGGCCAGGGGGCGGCCTACGAGCAGTACTTC.

V is TRBV5-1 and J is TRBJ2-3; 12 bases agree with TRBD2. With 2 bases clipped from V and 2 bases from J, the junction kept 3 bases outside the gene matches. There are 16 residues in the CDR3. Germline values: CDR1 SGHRS, CDR2 YFSETQ. CDR3 DNA: TGCGCCAGCAGCTTTGGGACTAGCGGGTCCACAGATACGCAGTATTTT. It yields the protein CASSFGTSGSTDTQYF.